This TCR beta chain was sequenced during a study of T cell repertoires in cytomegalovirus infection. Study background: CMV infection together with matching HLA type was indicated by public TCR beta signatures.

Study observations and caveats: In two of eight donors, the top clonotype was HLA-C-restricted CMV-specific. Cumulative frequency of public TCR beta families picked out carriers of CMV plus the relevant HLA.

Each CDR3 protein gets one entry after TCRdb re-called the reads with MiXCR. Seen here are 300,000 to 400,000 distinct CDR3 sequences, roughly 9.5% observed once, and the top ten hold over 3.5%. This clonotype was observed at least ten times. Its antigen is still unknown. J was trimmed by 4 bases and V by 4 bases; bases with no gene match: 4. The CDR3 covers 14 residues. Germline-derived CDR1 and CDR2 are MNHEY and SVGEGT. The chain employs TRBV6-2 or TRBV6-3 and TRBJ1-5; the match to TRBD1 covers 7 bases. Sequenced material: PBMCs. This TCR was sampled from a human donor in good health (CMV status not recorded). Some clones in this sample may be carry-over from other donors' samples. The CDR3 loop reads CASSSNRGNQPQHF. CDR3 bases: TGTGCCAGCAGTTCCAACAGGGGTAATCAGCCCCAGCATTTT.